Shown below are 23 T cell receptor beta chains from a single sample sequenced in a study of beta chain features in type 1 diabetes. Study outcomes and limitations: TCRB CDR3s were moderately but significantly shorter in Type 1 diabetes patients in all four CD4+ subsets.

TCRB transcripts that were expressed got sequenced, as all of the isolated RNA had been reverse transcribed. The data were produced by immunoSEQ multiplex PCR, yet TCRdb's version contains in-frame clones alone and is incomplete. This table holds about 370,000 clones, around 10% found once. These receptors lack a known antigen. Sequencing was performed on central memory CD4+ T cells from blood. The receptors were sampled from a man under 40 with type 1 diabetes.

The chain combines TRBV9 with TRBJ2-6; D is unclear. CDR1 SGDLS and CDR2 YYNGEE come from the germline V gene. Trimming took 3 bases from V and 0 from J, leaving 13 bases between them. The CDR3 is made up of 17 amino acids. The CDR3 protein is CASSAHLPGSGANVLTF. CDR3 in DNA: TGTGCCAGCAGCGCCCACCTTCCGGGCTCTGGGGCCAACGTCCTGACTTTC.

The chain carries TRBV18 and TRBJ1-2, with D tentatively TRBD1 (5 bases). Germline values: CDR1 KGHSH, CDR2 LQKENI. The CDR3 is made up of 15 amino acids. V dropped 3 bases and J dropped 3 bases, with 14 bases sitting between them. The CDR3 here is CASSPRTTRDYGYTF. In DNA form, the CDR3 reads TGTGCCAGCTCACCCAGGACAACACGAGACTATGGCTACACCTTC.

The J gene is TRBJ2-1, the V gene TRBV7-8; 7 bases fit TRBD1. CDR3 length equals 14 residues. Trimming cost V 2 bases and J 8 bases; bases outside gene matches: 6. Germline V gene sequence: CDR1 SGHVS, CDR2 FQNEAQ. The CDR3 bases are TGTGCCAGCAGCTTAAATAGGGGGCTGGATGAGCAGTTCTTC. It encodes CASSLNRGLDEQFF.

This clone has just a few counts. The rearrangement uses TRBV7-3 and TRBJ2-1, with TRBD1 matching over 8 bases. The CDR3 loop spans 14 amino acids. J lost 8 bases, V lost 5 bases, and 8 bases had no gene match. Germline V gene data show CDR1 as SGHTA and CDR2 as FQGTGA. CDR3 loop: CASSLQGAADEQFF. The CDR3 nucleotides read TGTGCCAGCAGCCTTCAGGGGGCTGCCGATGAGCAGTTCTTC.

This clone has at least ten counts. The genes are TRBV7-9 and TRBJ2-7; the match to TRBD2 covers 7 bases. This CDR3 region has 15 residues. Germline trimming cut 5 bases from V and 5 bases from J; bases unmatched to any gene: 12. Per the germline V gene, CDR1 is SEHNR and CDR2 is FQNEAQ (reference sequence). The CDR3 DNA reads as TGTGCCAGCAGCCATCAGCGGGGAGGGGCCAACGAGCAGTACTTC. This sequence encodes CASSHQRGGANEQYF.

This chain joins TRBV6-5 and TRBJ2-7; D gene uncertain. This CDR3 comprises 11 residues. Germline V gene data show CDR1 as MNHEY and CDR2 as SVGAGI. V was clipped by 2 bases and J by 9 bases, with 8 bases between them. The CDR3 nucleotides read TGTGCCAGCAGTTACGGGCAGGCGCAGTACTTC. Its protein is CASSYGQAQYF.

The rearrangement links TRBV28 to TRBJ2-1, with a weak D call TRBD2 (6 bases). V gave up 7 bases and J gave up 11 bases, with 18 bases separating them. The length of the CDR3 is 13 residues. In germline, CDR1 is MDHEN, CDR2 SYDVKM. The DNA for the CDR3 is TGTGCCAGCACCTCGGGAGACCGGACCAAGCAGTTCTTC. Translation gives CASTSGDRTKQFF. Filled out from reference TRBV28 and TRBJ2-1, the complete variable domain reads DVKVTQSSRYLVKRTGEKVFLECVQDMDHENMFWYRQDPGLGLRLIYFSYDVKMKEKGDIPEGYSVSREKKERFSLILESASTNQTSMYLCASTSGDRTKQFFGPGTRLTVL.

The gene calls are TRBV19 and TRBJ2-3; 11 bases fit TRBD1. The germline CDR1 and CDR2 sequences are LNHDA and SQIVND (reference sequence). Germline trimming cut 6 bases from V and 3 bases from J; bases unmatched to any gene: 11. This CDR3 spans 17 amino acids. CDR3 residues: CASSVKTGTGGTDTQYF. Written as DNA, the CDR3 is TGTGCCAGTAGCGTAAAGACCGGGACAGGGGGGACAGATACGCAGTATTTT.

This clone was seen many times. The chain links TRBV28 to TRBJ1-2; perhaps TRBD1 as D (5 bases). The germline gives CDR1 MDHEN, CDR2 SYDVKM. Trimming left V 6 bases short and J 8 bases short, with 10 bases between. This CDR3 is 11 amino acids long. The CDR3 region has the DNA TGTGCCAGCAGCGCAGGGTGGGGCTACACCTTC. Its translation: CASSAGWGYTF.

This clone showed up just a few times. This sequence joins TRBV15 and TRBJ1-2, with a weak D call TRBD1 (5 bases). The CDR3 spans 13 residues. The germline gives CDR1 LNHNV, CDR2 YYDKDF (reference sequence). V lost 0 bases and J lost 8, with 10 bases in between. CDR3 nucleotide sequence: TGTGCCACCAGCAGAGATCTAGGGGCCGGCTACACCTTC. Its translation is CATSRDLGAGYTF.

This clone was seen more than once but under ten times. This chain links TRBV18 with TRBJ2-5; D gene uncertain. The germline V gene encodes CDR1 KGHSH and CDR2 LQKENI. The CDR3 length is 13 residues. The V gene lost 3 bases and the J gene lost 0 bases, with 5 bases spanning the gap. In DNA form, the CDR3 reads TGTGCCAGCTCACCGGTTAACCAAGAGACCCAGTACTTC. Translated: CASSPVNQETQYF.

This clone showed up just a few times. The gene calls are TRBV5-1 and TRBJ1-4; possibly TRBD1 for D (5 bases). The CDR3 spans 15 residues. The V gene lost 5 bases and the J gene lost 5 bases, with 16 bases spanning the gap. Germline V gene lookup returns CDR1 SGHRS and CDR2 YFSETQ. CDR3 DNA: TGCGCCAGCAGATCAGGGCCTGCCTCGAATGAAAAACTGTTTTTT. This codes for CASRSGPASNEKLFF. Drawing the rest from reference TRBV5-1 and TRBJ1-4, the complete variable domain is KAGVTQTPRYLIKTRGQQVTLSCSPISGHRSVSWYQQTPGQGLQFLFEYFSETQRNKGNFPGRFSGRQFSNSRSEMNVSTLELGDSALYLCASRSGPASNEKLFFGSGTQLSVL.

This clone was counted only a few times. V is TRBV18 and J is TRBJ2-7, with TRBD2 matching 9 bases. The CDR3 contains 15 residues. The germline V gene encodes CDR1 KGHSH and CDR2 LQKENI. Trimming at V came to 6 bases and at J to 5 bases, leaving 11 bases not matched to a gene. The CDR3 DNA reads TGTGCCAGCTCGCGATTAGCGGGAGAGGGGGACGAGCAGTACTTC. Encoded protein: CASSRLAGEGDEQYF.

This clone was counted a few times. The gene calls are TRBV7-2 and TRBJ2-5; D gene uncertain. The end of the DNA fits TRBJ2-7 better, so the J call may be wrong. Germline CDR1 reads SGHTA; CDR2 reads FQGNSA. The CDR3 length is 12 residues. CDR3 DNA sequence: TGTGCCAGCAGCAAACAACAGTCCGAGCAGTACTTC. Protein product: CASSKQQSEQYF.

This clone was seen a handful of times. This chain uses TRBV7-2 with TRBJ2-7; D may be TRBD2 (5 bases). Trimming took off 2 bases at V and 4 bases at J, with 12 bases between the two ends. Germline V lookup: CDR1 SGHTA, CDR2 FQGNSA. CDR3 size: 14 residues. For the CDR3, the DNA is TGTGCCAGCAGCTTACAAGAGGGCATGTACGAGCAGTACTTC. This codes for CASSLQEGMYEQYF.

This clone was recorded many times. This chain connects TRBV7-3 to TRBJ2-5, with 9 bases that match TRBD1. Germline CDR1 is SGHTA and CDR2 is FQGTGA. V trimming: 4 bases; J trimming: 5 bases; junction bases outside the gene matches: 5. The length of the CDR3 is 14 residues. CDR3 sequence: CASSSTGGSETQYF. In DNA form, the CDR3 reads TGTGCCAGCAGCTCGACAGGGGGGTCGGAGACCCAGTACTTC.

The chain combines TRBV27 with TRBJ2-3; D is possibly TRBD1 or TRBD2 (5 bases each). Germline assignment: CDR1 MNHEY and CDR2 SMNVEV (reference sequence). Deletions cut 6 bases from V and 2 bases from J, with 15 bases between. This CDR3 comprises 15 residues. CDR3 loop: CASSQPRENTDTQYF. The CDR3, as DNA: TGTGCCAGCAGCCAGCCCAGGGAGAACACAGATACGCAGTATTTT.

This chain uses TRBV10-3 with TRBJ2-6; D gene unclear. Trimming removed 6 bases at V and 1 base at J, with 13 bases between. Germline V lookup: CDR1 ENHRY, CDR2 SYGVKD. The CDR3 runs to 16 residues. As DNA, the CDR3 is TGTGCCATCAGCTTAATAGGTGCATCTGGGGCCAACGTCCTGACTTTC. Its translation: CAISLIGASGANVLTF.

This sequence joins TRBV4-2 and TRBJ2-5; D is unclear. The CDR3 has 15 amino acids. Germline V CDR1 and CDR2: LGHNA, YNFKEQ. V lost 5 bases and J 1 base, leaving 14 bases between the germline ends. CDR3 nucleotides: TGTGCCAGCAGCTTAACAGTTAGGGCCCAAGAGACCCAGTACTTC. Its translation is CASSLTVRAQETQYF.

Only a few counts were recorded for this clone. The chain employs TRBV19 and TRBJ1-2; D is unresolved. The CDR3 is 13 amino acids. The germline gives CDR1 LNHDA, CDR2 SQIVND (reference sequence). The V end lost 3 bases, the J end lost 6 bases, and 11 bases lay between the germline ends. The CDR3 region has the DNA TGTGCCAGTAGTATGACCGCTGGGGATGGCTACACCTTC. The encoded protein is CASSMTAGDGYTF.

In this sample, this clone turned up a few times. This chain uses TRBV6-1 with TRBJ1-2; 9 bases match TRBD1. Losses at the gene ends were 2 bases for V and 8 bases for J; bases not matched to a gene: 9. CDR1 is MNHNS and CDR2 is SASEGT in the germline V gene. There are 15 residues in the CDR3. CDR3 amino acids: CASSERPGTGFGYTF. The CDR3 nucleotides read TGTGCCAGCAGTGAAAGGCCCGGGACAGGGTTCGGCTACACCTTC.

This clone has only a few counts. The rearrangement links TRBV7-8 to TRBJ1-1, with no clear D. Germline V lookup: CDR1 SGHVS, CDR2 FQNEAQ. The CDR3 is 13 residues long. With 5 bases removed from V and 7 bases from J, the gap between germline ends came to 14 bases. CDR3 nucleotide sequence: TGTGCCAGCAGCATCCGAAGGGCGAGTGAAGCTTTCTTT. This sequence encodes CASSIRRASEAFF.

This clone was observed a handful of times. The genes are TRBV20-1 and TRBJ2-3; D might be TRBD1 (5 bases). Germline V gene data show CDR1 as DFQATT and CDR2 as SNEGSKA (reference sequence). The CDR3 has 11 residues. Trimming stripped 6 bases from V and 5 bases from J, with 9 bases between. CDR3 coding DNA: TGCAGTGCCACAGGTGGAGATACGCAGTATTTT. Amino acids: CSATGGDTQYF.